Listed below are T cell receptor beta chains from one sample, sequenced in a study of spatial heterogeneity in lung cancer. MiXCR, applied by TCRdb to the 5' RACE reads, yields one record per CDR3 protein. The sample lists 110,000 or so distinct CDR3 sequences, 10% to 11% occurring once. Sequences were derived from PBMCs, sampled at follow-up. Source of these receptors: a female donor with early-stage non-small cell lung cancer. The CDR3 runs from the conserved cysteine through the conserved F or W. The D gene is left open where the match is weak. Size is omitted from some rows. Given values are once, few, many or a class for expanded clones.

d_call j_call v_call clone_size cdr3_aa cdr3_nt
. TRBJ1-6 TRBV25-1 many CASSERRFNSPLHF TGTGCCAGCAGTGAAAGGCGATTCAATTCACCCCTCCACTTT
. TRBJ2-1 TRBV4-3 many CASSQETSNEQFF TGCGCCAGCAGCCAAGAGACTAGCAATGAGCAGTTCTTC
. TRBJ2-5 TRBV2 . CASTPDYAETQYF TGTGCCAGCACCCCCGACTATGCCGAGACCCAGTACTTC
. TRBJ2-7 TRBV7-2 . CASSLTSYHEQYF TGTGCCAGCAGCTTAACGTCTTACCACGAGCAGTACTTC
TRBD1 TRBJ2-7 TRBV12-3/TRBV12-4 . CASRRTGDPYEQYF TGTGCCAGCAGGAGGACAGGGGACCCCTACGAGCAGTACTTC
. TRBJ2-1 TRBV15 . CATSRDRGGMVYNEQFF TGTGCCACCAGCAGAGATCGGGGCGGGATGGTTTACAATGAGCAGTTCTTC
TRBD1 TRBJ2-5 TRBV20-1 few CSAFPRTGETPQETQYF TGCAGTGCTTTTCCCCGGACAGGGGAAACGCCTCAAGAGACCCAGTACTTC
. TRBJ1-1 TRBV27 few CASSPRTEAFF TGTGCCAGCAGTCCCCGGACAGAGGCTTTCTTT
TRBD1 TRBJ1-3 TRBV18 few CASSQRAGTGGFWSSGNTIYF TGTGCCAGCTCACAGAGGGCCGGGACAGGGGGCTTCTGGAGCTCTGGAAACACCATATATTTT
. TRBJ2-1 TRBV24-1 few CATSDLYTQNEQFF TGTGCCACCAGTGATTTGTACACCCAGAATGAGCAGTTCTTC
. TRBJ2-3 TRBV7-2 few CASSSEGLGSPSTDTQYF TGTGCCAGCAGCTCGGAGGGGTTGGGTTCTCCTAGCACAGATACGCAGTATTTT
. TRBJ2-5 TRBV11-2 . CASSLSSVQETQYF TGTGCCAGCAGCCTCTCTAGCGTCCAAGAGACCCAGTACTTC
. TRBJ2-3 TRBV7-2 . CASSPGLQRDTQYF TGTGCCAGCAGCCCGGGGCTACAGAGAGATACGCAGTATTTT
. TRBJ2-4 TRBV7-9 few CASSLEVQKNIQYF TGTGCCAGCAGCTTAGAAGTGCAGAAGAACATTCAGTACTTC
TRBD2 TRBJ2-1 TRBV7-2 many CASGTGLAGPNEQFF TGTGCCAGCGGAACGGGACTAGCGGGCCCCAATGAGCAGTTCTTC
. TRBJ1-6 TRBV19 few CASSKYRGPADNSPLHF TGTGCCAGTAGTAAATACCGGGGGCCTGCGGATAATTCACCCCTCCACTTT
. TRBJ2-5 TRBV28 many CASSLWQMQETQYF TGTGCCAGCAGTTTGTGGCAGATGCAAGAGACCCAGTACTTC
TRBD1 TRBJ2-3 TRBV29-1 few CSARRQGANTQYF TGCAGCGCCCGGAGGCAGGGGGCAAATACGCAGTATTTT
. TRBJ1-5 TRBV19 . CASRNRVYGTQPQHF TGTGCCAGTAGGAACCGGGTCTACGGGACTCAGCCCCAGCATTTT
TRBD1 TRBJ2-1 TRBV12-3/TRBV12-4 . CASSRQGFNEQFF TGTGCCAGCAGTCGACAGGGATTCAATGAGCAGTTCTTC
. TRBJ2-3 TRBV10-3 many CAISESKAYTDTQYF TGTGCCATCAGTGAGTCGAAGGCTTACACAGATACGCAGTATTTT
. TRBJ2-3 TRBV21-1 few CASRKDMREGTDTQYF TGTGCCAGCAGAAAAGATATGCGGGAGGGGACAGATACGCAGTATTTT
. TRBJ2-3 TRBV24-1 . CATGPAGHTDTQYF TGTGCCACCGGGCCGGCCGGCCACACAGATACGCAGTATTTT
TRBD2 TRBJ2-7 TRBV29-1 many CSVTAKSSGSYEQYF TGCAGCGTCACCGCAAAGTCTAGCGGGAGCTACGAGCAGTACTTC
. TRBJ1-3 TRBV29-1 . CSVAEMGRSSGNTIYF TGCAGCGTTGCTGAAATGGGCAGGAGCTCTGGAAACACCATATATTTT
. TRBJ2-5 TRBV6-5 . CASSFGRVQETQYF TGTGCCAGCAGTTTTGGAAGGGTCCAAGAGACCCAGTACTTC
TRBD2 TRBJ2-4 TRBV7-9 . CASSLAVGGSTLAKNIQYF TGTGCCAGCAGCTTAGCCGTTGGCGGGAGCACTCTAGCCAAAAACATTCAGTACTTC
TRBD2 TRBJ2-4 TRBV7-8 many CASSSGLAGGGLAKNIQYF TGTGCCAGCAGCAGCGGACTAGCGGGAGGGGGCCTCGCCAAAAACATTCAGTACTTC
. TRBJ2-5 TRBV5-1 many CASSFSGSSEETQYF TGCGCCAGCAGCTTTTCAGGGAGTTCGGAAGAGACCCAGTACTTC
TRBD1 TRBJ1-2 TRBV28 . CASSIQGAGNGYTF TGTGCCAGCAGCATTCAGGGGGCAGGAAATGGCTACACCTTC
TRBD1 TRBJ1-5 TRBV24-1 . CATSDLQFKGDRGVNQPQHF TGTGCCACCAGTGATTTGCAATTTAAGGGCGACAGGGGAGTTAATCAGCCCCAGCATTTT
. TRBJ1-2 TRBV5-1 many CASSEEGHGYTF TGCGCCAGCTCCGAAGAGGGCCACGGCTACACCTTC
. TRBJ2-5 TRBV30 . CAWSSSTKTQYF TGTGCCTGGAGTTCTAGTACGAAGACCCAGTACTTC
TRBD1 TRBJ1-5 TRBV14 . CARTGGNQPQHF TGTGCCAGGACAGGGGGGAATCAGCCCCAGCATTTT
TRBD1 TRBJ2-7 TRBV30 many CAWNRDRLYEQYF TGTGCCTGGAACAGGGACAGACTCTACGAGCAGTACTTC
. TRBJ1-5 TRBV5-5 few CASSSGTTSNQPQHF TGTGCCAGCAGCTCCGGGACAACTAGCAATCAGCCCCAGCATTTT
TRBD2 TRBJ2-3 TRBV6-1 few CASSVSGSTDTQYF TGTGCCAGCAGTGTTAGCGGGAGCACAGATACGCAGTATTTT
. TRBJ1-2 TRBV7-2 few CASSYNRALYGYTF TGTGCCAGCAGCTACAACCGGGCCCTCTATGGCTACACCTTC
TRBD2 TRBJ2-5 TRBV5-1 few CASSLGTSGGAETQYF TGCGCCAGCAGCTTGGGGACTAGCGGGGGCGCAGAGACCCAGTACTTC
TRBD2 TRBJ2-1 TRBV29-1 few CSVGSGSWNEQFF TGCAGCGTTGGCAGCGGGAGTTGGAATGAGCAGTTCTTC
. TRBJ1-4 TRBV29-1 many CSAGQLNEKLFF TGCAGCGCCGGACAGTTAAATGAAAAACTGTTTTTT
. TRBJ1-1 TRBV11-1 . CASSPRRDLNTEAFF TGTGCCAGCAGCCCCCGCAGGGACCTGAACACTGAAGCTTTCTTT
. TRBJ2-7 TRBV3-1 few CASSQRYEQYF TGTGCCAGCAGCCAACGCTACGAGCAGTACTTC
. TRBJ2-3 TRBV9 many CASSVERRSSTDTQYF TGTGCCAGCAGCGTAGAACGGCGCTCTAGCACAGATACGCAGTATTTT
. TRBJ1-4 TRBV19 . CASSPPGFNNEKLFF TGTGCCAGTAGCCCCCCGGGATTCAATAATGAAAAACTGTTTTTT
. TRBJ1-3 TRBV28 few CASSPGRTGNTIYF TGTGCCAGCAGTCCAGGGAGAACTGGAAACACCATATATTTT
. TRBJ1-1 TRBV27 few CASSLRTHSNTEAFF TGTGCCAGCAGTTTAAGAACTCACTCGAACACTGAAGCTTTCTTT
. TRBJ1-1 TRBV7-2 . CASSTQVNTEAFF TGTGCCAGCAGCACCCAGGTAAACACTGAAGCTTTCTTT